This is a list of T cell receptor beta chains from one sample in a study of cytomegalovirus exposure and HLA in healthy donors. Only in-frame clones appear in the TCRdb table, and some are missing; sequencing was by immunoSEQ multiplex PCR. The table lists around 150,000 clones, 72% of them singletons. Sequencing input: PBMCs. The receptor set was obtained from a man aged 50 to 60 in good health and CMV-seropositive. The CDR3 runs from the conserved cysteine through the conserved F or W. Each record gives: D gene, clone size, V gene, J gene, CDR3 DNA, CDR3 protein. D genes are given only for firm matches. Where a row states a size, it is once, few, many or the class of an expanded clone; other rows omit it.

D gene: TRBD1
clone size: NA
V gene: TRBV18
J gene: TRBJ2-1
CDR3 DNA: TGTGCCAGCTCACTACAGGGGAACTACAATGAGCAGTTCTTC
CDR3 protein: CASSLQGNYNEQFF

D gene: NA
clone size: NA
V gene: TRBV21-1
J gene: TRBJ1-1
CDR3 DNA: TGTGCCAGCAGGGGGAGGGGGAGCACTGAAGCTTTCTTT
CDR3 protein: CASRGRGSTEAFF

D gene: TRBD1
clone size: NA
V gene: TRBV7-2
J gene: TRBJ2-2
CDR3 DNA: TGTGCCAGCAGTTTTACAGGGGTAGGGACCGGGGAGCTGTTTTTT
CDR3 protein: CASSFTGVGTGELFF

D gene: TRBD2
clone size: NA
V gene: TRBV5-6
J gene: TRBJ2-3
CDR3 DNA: TGTGCCAGCAGCTGGCGGACTAGCGGGGTCAAGGGAGATACGCAGTATTTT
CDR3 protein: CASSWRTSGVKGDTQYF

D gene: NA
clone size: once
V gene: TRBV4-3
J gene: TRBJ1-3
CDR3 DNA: TGCGCCAGCAGCCAGGAGTACTACCGGACAGAAGGGCCTGGAAACACCATATATTTT
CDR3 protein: CASSQEYYRTEGPGNTIYF

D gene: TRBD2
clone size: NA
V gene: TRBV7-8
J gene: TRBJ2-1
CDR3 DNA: TGTGCCAGCAGCTCCTTTCCGGGACTAGCGGTCAACAATGAGCAGTTCTTC
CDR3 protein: CASSSFPGLAVNNEQFF

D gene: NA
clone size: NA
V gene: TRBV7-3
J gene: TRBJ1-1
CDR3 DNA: TGTGCCAGCAGCGTTACGGGGGGCACTGAAGCTCTCTTT
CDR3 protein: CASSVTGGTEALF

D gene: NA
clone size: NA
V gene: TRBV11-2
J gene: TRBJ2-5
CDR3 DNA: TGTGCCAGCAGCCCCGGGGAGACCCAGTACTTC
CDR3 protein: CASSPGETQYF

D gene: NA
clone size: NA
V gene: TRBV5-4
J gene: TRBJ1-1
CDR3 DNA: TGTGCCAGCAGCGAATGGTACAGGGACACTGAAGCTTTCTTT
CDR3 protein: CASSEWYRDTEAFF

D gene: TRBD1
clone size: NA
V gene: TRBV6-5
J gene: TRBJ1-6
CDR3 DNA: TGTGCCGGCAAACAGGGGGTATCATGGAATTCACCCCTCCACTTT
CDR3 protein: CAGKQGVSWNSPLHF

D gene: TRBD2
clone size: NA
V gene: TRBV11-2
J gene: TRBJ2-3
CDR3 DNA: TGTGCCAGCAGCCCCGGGGGGGATACGCAGTATTTT
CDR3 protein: CASSPGGDTQYF

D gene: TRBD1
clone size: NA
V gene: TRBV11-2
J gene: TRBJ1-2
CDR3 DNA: TGTGCCAGCAGCTTAGATTCGAGACAGGGGGAAGGCTACACCTTC
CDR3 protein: CASSLDSRQGEGYTF

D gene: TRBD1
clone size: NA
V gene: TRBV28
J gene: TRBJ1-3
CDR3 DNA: TGTGCCAGCAGCCCCGGGACAGGGGTATCCGGAAACACCATATATTTT
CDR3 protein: CASSPGTGVSGNTIYF

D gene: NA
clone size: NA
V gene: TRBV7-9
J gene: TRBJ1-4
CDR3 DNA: TGTGCCAGCAGCTTACGTACTAATGAAAAACTGTTTTTT
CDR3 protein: CASSLRTNEKLFF

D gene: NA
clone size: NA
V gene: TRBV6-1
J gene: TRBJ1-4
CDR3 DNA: TGTGCCAGCAGCCCAGCAGGGACAACTAATGAAAAACTGTTTTTT
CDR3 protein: CASSPAGTTNEKLFF

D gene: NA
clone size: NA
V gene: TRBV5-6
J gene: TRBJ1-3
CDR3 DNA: TGTGCCAGCAGTTGGGGTGACAGGCGATCATCCTCTGGAAACACCATATATTTT
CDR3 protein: CASSWGDRRSSSGNTIYF

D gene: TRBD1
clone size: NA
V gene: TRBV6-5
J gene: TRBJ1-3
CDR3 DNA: TGTGCCAGCAGTTCACTCGCCGGGACAGGCGGAAACACCATATATTTT
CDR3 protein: CASSSLAGTGGNTIYF

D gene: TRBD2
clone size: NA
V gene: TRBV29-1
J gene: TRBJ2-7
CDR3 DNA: TGCAGCGTTGGCTGGGCGGGAGGATACGAGCAGTACTTC
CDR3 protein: CSVGWAGGYEQYF

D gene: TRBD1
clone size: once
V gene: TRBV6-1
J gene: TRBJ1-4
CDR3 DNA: TGTGCCAGCAGTGATCCGGGACAGGGGTCTGAAAAACTGTTTTTT
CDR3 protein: CASSDPGQGSEKLFF

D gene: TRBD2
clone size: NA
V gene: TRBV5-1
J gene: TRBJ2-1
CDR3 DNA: TGCGCCAGCAGCCTCTCTAGCGGGGGGTACAATGAGCAGTTCTTC
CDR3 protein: CASSLSSGGYNEQFF

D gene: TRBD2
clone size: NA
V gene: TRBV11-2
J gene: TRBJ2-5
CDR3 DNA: TGTGCCAGCAGCTTAGGTAGCGGGAGCGGTAGTAAGACCCAGTACTTC
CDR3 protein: CASSLGSGSGSKTQYF

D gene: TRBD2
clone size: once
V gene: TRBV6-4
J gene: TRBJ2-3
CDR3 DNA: TGTGCCAGCAGTGACTCTGGTAGCGGGAGTGATACGCAGTATTTT
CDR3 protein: CASSDSGSGSDTQYF

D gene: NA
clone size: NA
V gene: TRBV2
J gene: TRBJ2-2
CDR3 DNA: TGTGCCAGCAGTGCTAGCACTACGAACACCGGGGAGCTGTTTTTT
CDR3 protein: CASSASTTNTGELFF

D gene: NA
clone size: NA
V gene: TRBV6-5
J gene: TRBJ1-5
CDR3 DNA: TGTGCCAGCAGACCAGGGCCCGGAGGCAATCAGCCCCAGCATTTT
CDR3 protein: CASRPGPGGNQPQHF

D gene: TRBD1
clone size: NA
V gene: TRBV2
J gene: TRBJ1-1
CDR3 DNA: TGTGCCAGCAGTGTACAGGGGGCGAGTGCTTTCTTT
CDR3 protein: CASSVQGASAFF

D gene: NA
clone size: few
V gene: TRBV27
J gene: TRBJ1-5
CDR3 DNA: TGTGCCAGCAGTTTTCATAATCAGCCCCAGCATTTT
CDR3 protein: CASSFHNQPQHF

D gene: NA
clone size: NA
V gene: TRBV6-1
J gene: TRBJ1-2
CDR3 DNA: TGTGCCAGCCTTCAGGACTCCTACACCTATGGCTACACCTTC
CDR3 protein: CASLQDSYTYGYTF

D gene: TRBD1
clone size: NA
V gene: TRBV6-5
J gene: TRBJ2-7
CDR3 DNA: TGTGCCACCAGAAAGGGACAGGTGGGCTACGAGCAGTACTTC
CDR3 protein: CATRKGQVGYEQYF

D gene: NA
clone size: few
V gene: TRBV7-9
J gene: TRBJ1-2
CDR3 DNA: TGTGCCAGCAGCGCCCGGGACTCGGGCTACACCTTC
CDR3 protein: CASSARDSGYTF

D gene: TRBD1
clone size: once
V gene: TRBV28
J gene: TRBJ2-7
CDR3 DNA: TGTGCCAGCAGTTTATCCCGGGGACAGGAGCTGTTC
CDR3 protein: CASSLSRGQELF

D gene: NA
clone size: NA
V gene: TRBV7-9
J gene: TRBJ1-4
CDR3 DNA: TGTGCCAGCAGCTTAGCCGGGGGACCTCGCGGAAAACTGTTTTTT
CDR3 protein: CASSLAGGPRGKLFF

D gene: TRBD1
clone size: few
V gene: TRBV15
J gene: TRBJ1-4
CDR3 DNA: TGTGCCACCAGCGTATCCGGGACAGGCTATGAAAAACTGTTTTTT
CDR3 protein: CATSVSGTGYEKLFF

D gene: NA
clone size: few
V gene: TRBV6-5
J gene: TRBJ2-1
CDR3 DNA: TGTGCCAGCAGTTACGAGGGCAATGAGCAGTTCTTC
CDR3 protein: CASSYEGNEQFF

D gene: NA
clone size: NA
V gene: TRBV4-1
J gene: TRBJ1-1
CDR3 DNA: TGCGCCAGCCGTGGGTCGGGGACACTTGTAGAAGCTTTCTTT
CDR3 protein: CASRGSGTLVEAFF

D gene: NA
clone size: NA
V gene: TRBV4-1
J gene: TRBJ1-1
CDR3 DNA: TGCGCCAGCAGCTTTACTACCGGGATCCCGGGCACTGAAGCTTTCTTT
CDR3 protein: CASSFTTGIPGTEAFF

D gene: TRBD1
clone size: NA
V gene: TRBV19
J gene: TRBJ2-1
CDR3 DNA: TGTGCCAGTAGTCCGGGGACAGGCTCCTACAATGAGCAGTTCTTC
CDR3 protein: CASSPGTGSYNEQFF

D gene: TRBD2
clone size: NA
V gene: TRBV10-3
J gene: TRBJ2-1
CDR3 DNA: TGTGCCATATGGGGAGGGCAGGGTCCCACCAATGAGCAGTTCTTC
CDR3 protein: CAIWGGQGPTNEQFF

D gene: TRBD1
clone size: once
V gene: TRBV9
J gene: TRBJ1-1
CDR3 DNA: TGTGCCAGCAGCGAAGGACAGGGCCACACTGAAGCTTTCTTT
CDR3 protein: CASSEGQGHTEAFF

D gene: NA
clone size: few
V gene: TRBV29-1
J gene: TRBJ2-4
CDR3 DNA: TGCAGCGTTGGAGTCGAATATCTAGCCAAAAACATTCAGTACTTC
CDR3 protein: CSVGVEYLAKNIQYF

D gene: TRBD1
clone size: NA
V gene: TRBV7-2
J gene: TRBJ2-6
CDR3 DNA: TGTGCCAGCAGCTTACCCACAGGGGCTGGGGCCAACGTCCTGACTTTC
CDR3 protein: CASSLPTGAGANVLTF

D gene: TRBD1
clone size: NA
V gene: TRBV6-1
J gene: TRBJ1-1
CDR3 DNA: TGTGCCAGCAGTGAAGTCGGGACAGGGAACACTGAAGCTTTCTTT
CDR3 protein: CASSEVGTGNTEAFF